This entry lists 20 T cell receptor beta chains sequenced from one sample in a study of blood T cells in healthy people across ages. Primed by a sample-barcoded 5' primer and a J-beta primer mix, a second PCR proceeded for roughly 7 to 11 cycles. TCRdb ran MiXCR on the 5' RACE reads and lists one entry per CDR3 protein. This table has 650,000 to 1,000,000 distinct CDR3 sequences, 35% to 40% appearing once. Sequencing was carried out using blood. These receptors originate from a young man in good health.

This chain joins TRBV25-1 and TRBJ2-1; TRBD1 matches 9 bases. The CDR3 runs to 14 residues. Trimming removed 7 bases from V and 6 bases from J; junction bases left unmatched: 7. Germline CDR1 and CDR2: MGHDK and SYGVNS. CDR3 coding DNA: TGTGCCAGCAATCCCGGGACAGGGCTCAATGAGCAGTTCTTC. Protein: CASNPGTGLNEQFF. The complete variable domain, with remaining parts taken from reference TRBV25-1 and TRBJ2-1, reads EADIYQTPRYLVIGTGKKITLECSQTMGHDKMYWYQQDPGMELHLIHYSYGVNSTEKGDLSSESTVSRIRTEHFPLTLESARPSHTSQYLCASNPGTGLNEQFFGPGTRLTVL.

This clonotype was counted once. The chain uses TRBV7-9 and TRBJ2-3; a weak D match, TRBD1 (6 bases). Germline CDR1 SEHNR, CDR2 FQNEAQ (reference sequence). This CDR3 contains 16 residues. Deletions cut 3 bases from V and 0 bases from J, with 13 bases between. The CDR3 DNA sequence: TGTGCCAGCAGCTTTTACCGTACAGGGAGCACAGATACGCAGTATTTT. Amino acids: CASSFYRTGSTDTQYF.

This clonotype turned up a few times. V usage is TRBV29-1 and J usage is TRBJ2-1, with 9 bases that match TRBD1. The CDR3 contains 14 residues. Germline CDR1 SQVTM, CDR2 ANQGSEA. V was pared by 6 bases and J by 6 bases, with 9 bases of the junction left unmatched. The CDR3 DNA reads TGCAGCGTCGATTACAGGGGGCCCTCCAATGAGCAGTTCTTC. This sequence encodes CSVDYRGPSNEQFF.

Ten or more counts support this clonotype. V is TRBV6-5 and J is TRBJ2-1; D gene uncertain. The germline gives CDR1 MNHEY, CDR2 SVGAGI. This CDR3 has 14 residues. Trimming cost V 0 bases and J 9 bases, with 12 bases left between them. CDR3 in DNA: TGTGCCAGCAGTTACTCGAACCAGCGAAGTGAGCAGTTCTTC. This sequence encodes CASSYSNQRSEQFF.

This clonotype was counted between two and nine times. V gene TRBV10-3 combines with J gene TRBJ2-3; D is unclear. The CDR3 sequence is 13 residues long. V lost 6 bases to trimming and J lost 6 bases, with 13 bases between them. Germline V gene data show CDR1 as ENHRY and CDR2 as SYGVKD. DNA of the CDR3: TGTGCCATCAGCACATTGGTTGGCGATACGCAGTATTTT. Translated, it gives CAISTLVGDTQYF.

The CDR3 nucleotides read TGTGCCAAGGACGGGGTAGGTGGCGGAGGTTCTAGCGAGCAGTTCTTC. The encoded protein is CAKDGVGGGGSSEQFF. This chain connects TRBV21-1 to TRBJ2-1; TRBD1 was called by the table and not checked on the DNA. TRBV21-1 is shown as a pseudogene. This CDR3 is 16 amino acids long.

This chain joins TRBV20-1 and TRBJ2-1; 7 bases are a match to TRBD1. With 4 bases clipped from V and 1 base from J, the junction kept 4 bases outside the gene matches. CDR1 DFQATT and CDR2 SNEGSKA come from the germline V gene (reference sequence). This CDR3 region has 14 residues. The CDR3 region is CSATDRESYNEQFF. As DNA, the CDR3 is TGCAGTGCTACCGACAGGGAGTCCTACAATGAGCAGTTCTTC.

This clonotype occurred a few times. CDR3 coding DNA: TGTGCCAGCAGCTTAATCGCCCCAACGAACACTGAAGCTTTCTTT. It is translated as CASSLIAPTNTEAFF. The V call is TRBV7-2, the J call TRBJ1-1; D remains unclear. The CDR3 totals 15 residues. The germline gives CDR1 SGHTA, CDR2 FQGNSA. V dropped 2 bases and J dropped 1 base, with 11 bases sitting between them.

This clonotype was observed once. This chain joins TRBV3-1 and TRBJ1-2; perhaps TRBD1 as D (6 bases). V was clipped by 1 base and J by 6 bases, with 12 bases between them. Germline values: CDR1 LGHDT, CDR2 YNNKEL (reference sequence). CDR3 length: 14 amino acids. CDR3 loop: CASSQGRGGDGYTF. In nucleotides, the CDR3 is TGTGCCAGCAGCCAAGGGAGGGGGGGCGATGGCTACACCTTC.

This clonotype was counted a few times. The chain employs TRBV20-1 and TRBJ1-2, with D unclear. Germline loops: CDR1 DFQATT, CDR2 SNEGSKA (reference sequence). The CDR3 length is 13 residues. The V gene lost 0 bases and the J gene lost 4 bases, with 9 bases spanning the gap. In DNA form, the CDR3 reads TGCAGTGCTAGAGATCTTACAGTCTATGGCTACACCTTC. It encodes CSARDLTVYGYTF.

The chain couples TRBV3-1 to TRBJ2-6, with D unclear. The length of the CDR3 is 16 residues. Per germline, CDR1 LGHDT and CDR2 YNNKEL (reference sequence). V gave up 3 bases and J gave up 0 bases, with 9 bases separating them. The CDR3 region has the DNA TGTGCCAGCAGCCAGGGAACCTTCTCTGGGGCCAACGTCCTGACTTTC. Amino acids: CASSQGTFSGANVLTF.

This clonotype was observed a few times. V is TRBV10-3 and J is TRBJ1-5; weak D call: TRBD1 (6 bases). The CDR3 is 13 residues long. The germline gives CDR1 ENHRY, CDR2 SYGVKD. Trimming removed 5 bases from V and 3 bases from J, with 8 bases in between. The CDR3 DNA follows: TGTGCCATCAGTAGGGGGGACAATCAGCCCCAGCATTTT. Residues: CAISRGDNQPQHF.

This chain joins TRBV5-1 and TRBJ2-2; D is unclear. The CDR3 runs to 16 residues. The germline V gene encodes CDR1 SGHRS and CDR2 YFSETQ. The V end lost 0 bases, the J end lost 0 bases, and 9 bases lay between the germline ends. This CDR3 reads CASSLEVSTNTGELFF. CDR3 DNA: TGCGCCAGCAGCTTGGAGGTCAGCACGAACACCGGGGAGCTGTTTTTT.

This clonotype has just a few counts. The chain employs TRBV7-9 and TRBJ2-1, with D maybe TRBD1 (5 bases). Trimming removed 1 base at V and 8 bases at J, with 21 bases between. The CDR3 spans 17 residues. Germline V CDR1 and CDR2: SEHNR, FQNEAQ (reference sequence). The CDR3 nucleotides are TGTGCCAGCAGCTTAGTGGGGTTACGGCCTATAGGGGATGAGCAGTTCTTC. Translated: CASSLVGLRPIGDEQFF. The whole variable domain, remainder taken from reference TRBV7-9 and TRBJ2-1, is DTGVSQNPRHKITKRGQNVTFRCDPISEHNRLYWYRQTLGQGPEFLTYFQNEAQLEKSRLLSDRFSAERPKGSFSTLEIQRTEQGDSAMYLCASSLVGLRPIGDEQFFGPGTRLTVL.

The V call is TRBV10-3, the J call TRBJ2-2, with D perhaps being TRBD1 or TRBD2 (5 bases each). The CDR3 has 14 amino acids. Looked up from germline, CDR1 is ENHRY and CDR2 is SYGVKD. V lost 7 bases and J 3 bases, leaving 12 bases between the germline ends. The CDR3 is CAIIEGPDTGELFF. The CDR3 DNA reads as TGTGCCATCATAGAGGGGCCAGACACCGGGGAGCTGTTTTTT.

This clonotype was seen a few times. The rearrangement links TRBV7-9 to TRBJ1-2, with D unclear. This CDR3 is 14 amino acids long. Trimming cost V 4 bases and J 2 bases, with 11 bases left between them. CDR1 is SEHNR, CDR2 FQNEAQ, per germline (reference sequence). The CDR3 loop reads CASSSAVLNYGYTF. The DNA for the CDR3 is TGTGCCAGCAGCTCGGCGGTCCTAAACTATGGCTACACCTTC.

A note on this clonotype: Compared with germline, one end of the junction differs, possibly owing to a read error. V is TRBV4-3 and J is TRBJ1-4; a possible D gene is TRBD1 (6 bases). CDR1 and CDR2 from the germline V gene are LGHNA and YSLEER. This CDR3 is built from 16 residues. As DNA, the CDR3 is TGCGCCAACAGCCAATCCGGGGGGCTAGCTAATGAAAAACTGTTTTTT. The encoded protein is CANSQSGGLANEKLFF.

There are a few counts of this clonotype. The chain links TRBV6-2 or TRBV6-3 to TRBJ2-3, with TRBD1 identical over 11 bases. Per germline, CDR1 MNHEY and CDR2 SVGEGT. V dropped 5 bases and J dropped 0; count of bases not matched to a gene: 7. The CDR3 consists of 17 residues. CDR3: CASSPGQGGASTDTQYF. CDR3 coding DNA: TGTGCCAGCAGTCCGGGACAGGGGGGAGCAAGCACAGATACGCAGTATTTT.

J is TRBJ2-7 and V is TRBV6-6; TRBD2 agrees at 11 bases. J was trimmed by 3 bases and V by 3 bases; bases with no gene match: 1. CDR1 and CDR2 from the germline V gene are MNHNY and SVGAGI (reference sequence). This CDR3 region has 14 residues. CDR3 in amino acids: CASSYGTSGYEQYF. The CDR3 DNA reads as TGTGCCAGCAGTTATGGGACTAGCGGCTACGAGCAGTACTTC.

The V call is TRBV20-1, the J call TRBJ1-1; D is ambiguous. From germline, CDR1 is DFQATT and CDR2 SNEGSKA (reference sequence). V was trimmed by 3 bases and J by 3 bases, leaving 14 bases between them. The CDR3 is made up of 14 amino acids. The CDR3 DNA follows: TGCAGTGCTAGCTCAACAGCGACGGACACTGAAGCTTTCTTT. Translating gives CSASSTATDTEAFF.